This is a list of T cell receptor beta chains from one sample in a study of cytotoxic CD8 clonotypes in ibrutinib-treated CLL. The protocol was immunoSEQ multiplex PCR, while the TCRdb copy is restricted to in-frame clones and leaves out a portion. The table lists around 310,000 clones, roughly 79% of them singletons, with more than 6% in the top ten. The sequences come from PBMCs, collected before ibrutinib treatment. Receptor source: a human donor with chronic lymphocytic leukemia. CDR3s include the opening cysteine and the closing phenylalanine or tryptophan. D genes are given only for firm matches. Clone size is not always given. Where it is, it says once, few, many or a class for expanded clones.

CDR3nt: TGTGCCAGCAGCCAAGAGTCTTTGGGTTCCGGGGAGCTGTTTTTT
CDR3aa: CASSQESLGSGELFF
j_gene: TRBJ2-2
abundance: NA
d_gene: NA
v_gene: TRBV14

CDR3nt: TGCGCCAGCAGTGATCCGGGGGCACCCACCTATAGCAATCAGCCCCAGCATTTT
CDR3aa: CASSDPGAPTYSNQPQHF
j_gene: TRBJ1-5
abundance: NA
d_gene: NA
v_gene: TRBV10-1

CDR3nt: TGTGCCAGCAGCCCATCCCCTTTGCCGGGACTCCTGCGACACGAGCAGTACTTC
CDR3aa: CASSPSPLPGLLRHEQYF
j_gene: TRBJ2-7
abundance: NA
d_gene: NA
v_gene: TRBV7-6

CDR3nt: TGTGCCAGCAGCCCAGATACCTTAAAGCGGGGCTCCTACAATGAGCAGTTCTTC
CDR3aa: CASSPDTLKRGSYNEQFF
j_gene: TRBJ2-1
abundance: NA
d_gene: TRBD2
v_gene: TRBV4-2

CDR3nt: TGTGCCAGCAGCTTAGGGGTAACTAGCGCCAGCGGCGAGCAGTACTTC
CDR3aa: CASSLGVTSASGEQYF
j_gene: TRBJ2-7
abundance: NA
d_gene: TRBD2
v_gene: TRBV7-9

CDR3nt: TGTGCCAGCAGCCAAGTCGTAGCAACTAATGAAAAACTGTTTTTT
CDR3aa: CASSQVVATNEKLFF
j_gene: TRBJ1-4
abundance: NA
d_gene: NA
v_gene: TRBV4-2

CDR3nt: TGTGCCAGCAGCTTCCTTACCCCCTCCTACGAGCAGTACTTC
CDR3aa: CASSFLTPSYEQYF
j_gene: TRBJ2-7
abundance: NA
d_gene: NA
v_gene: TRBV7-8

CDR3nt: TGCGCCAGCAGAACTCGGGACAGAAAAGAGACCCAGTACTTC
CDR3aa: CASRTRDRKETQYF
j_gene: TRBJ2-5
abundance: NA
d_gene: TRBD1
v_gene: TRBV5-1

CDR3nt: TGTGCCAGCAGTTACGACCCCTATTCCTACGAGCAGTACTTC
CDR3aa: CASSYDPYSYEQYF
j_gene: TRBJ2-7
abundance: NA
d_gene: NA
v_gene: TRBV6-5

CDR3nt: TGTGCCTGGAGTGAGACAGGGATACAGCCCCAGCATTTT
CDR3aa: CAWSETGIQPQHF
j_gene: TRBJ1-5
abundance: NA
d_gene: TRBD1
v_gene: TRBV30

CDR3nt: TGTGCCAGCAGTCCTTATGGGGGTAGCGGCTACGAGCAGTACTTC
CDR3aa: CASSPYGGSGYEQYF
j_gene: TRBJ2-7
abundance: NA
d_gene: NA
v_gene: TRBV6-5

CDR3nt: TGTGCTAGTGGTTTGGCCTGGAACACTGAAGCTTTCTTT
CDR3aa: CASGLAWNTEAFF
j_gene: TRBJ1-1
abundance: NA
d_gene: NA
v_gene: TRBV12-5

CDR3nt: TGCGCCAGCAGCCAAGATTTTTATGGAGCGGAAGCTTTCTTT
CDR3aa: CASSQDFYGAEAFF
j_gene: TRBJ1-1
abundance: NA
d_gene: NA
v_gene: TRBV4-3

CDR3nt: TGTGCCAGCAGCTTAGAAGGCGGTCTCGGGTACATTCAGTACTTC
CDR3aa: CASSLEGGLGYIQYF
j_gene: TRBJ2-4
abundance: NA
d_gene: NA
v_gene: TRBV7-9

CDR3nt: TGTGCCAGCAGCACCCAAAGACTAGCGGAAACCTACGAGCAGTACTTC
CDR3aa: CASSTQRLAETYEQYF
j_gene: TRBJ2-7
abundance: once
d_gene: TRBD2
v_gene: TRBV9

CDR3nt: TGTGCCAGCAGCGCCCCAGGGGTGGACTACGAGCAGTACTTC
CDR3aa: CASSAPGVDYEQYF
j_gene: TRBJ2-7
abundance: NA
d_gene: NA
v_gene: TRBV9

CDR3nt: TGTGCCCGTTCTGGGCGCCCCGGGGGAAGCTACACCTTC
CDR3aa: CARSGRPGGSYTF
j_gene: TRBJ1-2
abundance: once
d_gene: NA
v_gene: TRBV30

CDR3nt: TGTGCCAGCAGCCTCGGACAGGGCGGGAGCACAGATACGCAGTATTTT
CDR3aa: CASSLGQGGSTDTQYF
j_gene: TRBJ2-3
abundance: NA
d_gene: TRBD1
v_gene: TRBV14

CDR3nt: TGTGCCAGCACGGCAGGGCCCGCAGAAGAGACCCAGTACTTC
CDR3aa: CASTAGPAEETQYF
j_gene: TRBJ2-5
abundance: NA
d_gene: NA
v_gene: TRBV6-1

CDR3nt: TGTGCCTGGAGTGTACCGTCGGGAGGGAACTATGGCTACACCTTC
CDR3aa: CAWSVPSGGNYGYTF
j_gene: TRBJ1-2
abundance: NA
d_gene: NA
v_gene: TRBV30

CDR3nt: TGTGCCAGCAGCAATAGGGACAGAGGGTTGGCTGAAGCTTTCTTT
CDR3aa: CASSNRDRGLAEAFF
j_gene: TRBJ1-1
abundance: NA
d_gene: TRBD1
v_gene: TRBV13

CDR3nt: TGCGCCAGCAGCCAAGACGCCGTCAGGGTCACCTACGAGCAGTACTTC
CDR3aa: CASSQDAVRVTYEQYF
j_gene: TRBJ2-7
abundance: once
d_gene: NA
v_gene: TRBV4-3

CDR3nt: TGTGCCAGCAGCTCCAGATTGAACACTGAAGCTTTCTTT
CDR3aa: CASSSRLNTEAFF
j_gene: TRBJ1-1
abundance: few
d_gene: NA
v_gene: TRBV7-3

CDR3nt: TGCGCCAGCAGCTTGGGGACTAGCGGGAGGGAGCAGTACTTC
CDR3aa: CASSLGTSGREQYF
j_gene: TRBJ2-7
abundance: NA
d_gene: TRBD2
v_gene: TRBV5-1

CDR3nt: TGTGCCTGGAGTAAGACTAGTCCAGCCTACGAGCAGTACTTC
CDR3aa: CAWSKTSPAYEQYF
j_gene: TRBJ2-7
abundance: NA
d_gene: NA
v_gene: TRBV30

CDR3nt: TGCAGCGGGTACACAGGGGGGTACACTGAAGCTTTCTTT
CDR3aa: CSGYTGGYTEAFF
j_gene: TRBJ1-1
abundance: NA
d_gene: TRBD1
v_gene: TRBV29-1

CDR3nt: TGTGCCAGCAGCTTAGTATGGACTAGCGGGAACAATGAGCAGTTCTTC
CDR3aa: CASSLVWTSGNNEQFF
j_gene: TRBJ2-1
abundance: few
d_gene: TRBD2
v_gene: TRBV7-2

CDR3nt: TGTGCCAGCTCACCTGAACCTAACTATGGCTACACCTTC
CDR3aa: CASSPEPNYGYTF
j_gene: TRBJ1-2
abundance: NA
d_gene: NA
v_gene: TRBV18

CDR3nt: TGTGCTAGCAGCTTCGGACAGGTACCACAAGAGACCCAGTACTTC
CDR3aa: CASSFGQVPQETQYF
j_gene: TRBJ2-5
abundance: few
d_gene: TRBD1
v_gene: TRBV7-7

CDR3nt: TGTGCCAGCAGCTATATTCGGGGACAGGATAATGAAAAACTGTTTTTT
CDR3aa: CASSYIRGQDNEKLFF
j_gene: TRBJ1-4
abundance: NA
d_gene: TRBD1
v_gene: TRBV5-6

CDR3nt: TGTGCCAGCAGCTTAACTAGCACAGATACGCAGTATTTT
CDR3aa: CASSLTSTDTQYF
j_gene: TRBJ2-3
abundance: few
d_gene: NA
v_gene: TRBV5-4

CDR3nt: TGTGCCAGCAGTGAACTAGCGAGGGGCCAGCCCCAGCATTTT
CDR3aa: CASSELARGQPQHF
j_gene: TRBJ1-5
abundance: NA
d_gene: NA
v_gene: TRBV6-1

CDR3nt: TGTGCCAGCAGCTTGGGTTTCCGGGGGTCCTACGAGCAGTACTTC
CDR3aa: CASSLGFRGSYEQYF
j_gene: TRBJ2-7
abundance: NA
d_gene: NA
v_gene: TRBV5-4

CDR3nt: TGTGCCAGCAGCCCAGAGGGGGCGGGATACGAGCAGTACTTC
CDR3aa: CASSPEGAGYEQYF
j_gene: TRBJ2-7
abundance: NA
d_gene: NA
v_gene: TRBV4-2

CDR3nt: TGTGCCAGCAGCTTTTCGGCCTCCGGGGGTCAAGCTTTCTTT
CDR3aa: CASSFSASGGQAFF
j_gene: TRBJ1-1
abundance: NA
d_gene: NA
v_gene: TRBV7-9

CDR3nt: TGTGCCAGCAGTTTAGCGGGAGTGCTCTACAATGAGCAGTTCTTC
CDR3aa: CASSLAGVLYNEQFF
j_gene: TRBJ2-1
abundance: NA
d_gene: TRBD2
v_gene: TRBV27

CDR3nt: TGTGCCAGCAGTGACCCCGGGACAGGGGTCTACGAGCAGTACTTC
CDR3aa: CASSDPGTGVYEQYF
j_gene: TRBJ2-7
abundance: NA
d_gene: TRBD1
v_gene: TRBV25-1

CDR3nt: TGTGCCAGCACCGTCGGAGGTAATGAAAAACTGTTTTTT
CDR3aa: CASTVGGNEKLFF
j_gene: TRBJ1-4
abundance: NA
d_gene: NA
v_gene: TRBV9

CDR3nt: TGCGCCAGCAGCGGGACAACCTACGAGCAGTACTTC
CDR3aa: CASSGTTYEQYF
j_gene: TRBJ2-7
abundance: NA
d_gene: NA
v_gene: TRBV5-1

CDR3nt: TGCGCCAGCAGCTCCCAGGACGGGTATGGCTACACCTTC
CDR3aa: CASSSQDGYGYTF
j_gene: TRBJ1-2
abundance: NA
d_gene: NA
v_gene: TRBV5-1

CDR3nt: TGTGCCAGTAGTATAAGGGGATCTGGAAACACCATATATTTT
CDR3aa: CASSIRGSGNTIYF
j_gene: TRBJ1-3
abundance: once
d_gene: NA
v_gene: TRBV19

CDR3nt: TGTGCCAGCAGCCCCCTCGGGGGGGCTAGCAATCAGCCCCAGCATTTT
CDR3aa: CASSPLGGASNQPQHF
j_gene: TRBJ1-5
abundance: NA
d_gene: NA
v_gene: TRBV11-2

CDR3nt: TGTGCCAGCAGCTTGTGGAGGGGGCAGTACTATGGCTACACCTTC
CDR3aa: CASSLWRGQYYGYTF
j_gene: TRBJ1-2
abundance: NA
d_gene: TRBD1
v_gene: TRBV5-6

CDR3nt: TGTGCCAGCAGTTTTACGCGGCCCCAAGATACGCAGTATTTT
CDR3aa: CASSFTRPQDTQYF
j_gene: TRBJ2-3
abundance: NA
d_gene: NA
v_gene: TRBV27

CDR3nt: TGTGCCAGCAGCTCTACTCTCCCGGGCGGGACTACGTACGAGCAGTACTTC
CDR3aa: CASSSTLPGGTTYEQYF
j_gene: TRBJ2-7
abundance: NA
d_gene: TRBD2
v_gene: TRBV13

CDR3nt: TGTGCCAGCAGCCAAGGACTAGCGGGACAAAACACAGATACGCAGTATTTT
CDR3aa: CASSQGLAGQNTDTQYF
j_gene: TRBJ2-3
abundance: NA
d_gene: TRBD2
v_gene: TRBV4-2

CDR3nt: TGTGCCAGCAGTGAAGTGGCGGAAAGGACTGAAGCTTTCTTT
CDR3aa: CASSEVAERTEAFF
j_gene: TRBJ1-1
abundance: NA
d_gene: NA
v_gene: TRBV6-1

CDR3nt: TGCGCCAGCAGCTTGGCAGGCTACTCCCAAGAGACCCAGTACTTC
CDR3aa: CASSLAGYSQETQYF
j_gene: TRBJ2-5
abundance: NA
d_gene: NA
v_gene: TRBV5-1